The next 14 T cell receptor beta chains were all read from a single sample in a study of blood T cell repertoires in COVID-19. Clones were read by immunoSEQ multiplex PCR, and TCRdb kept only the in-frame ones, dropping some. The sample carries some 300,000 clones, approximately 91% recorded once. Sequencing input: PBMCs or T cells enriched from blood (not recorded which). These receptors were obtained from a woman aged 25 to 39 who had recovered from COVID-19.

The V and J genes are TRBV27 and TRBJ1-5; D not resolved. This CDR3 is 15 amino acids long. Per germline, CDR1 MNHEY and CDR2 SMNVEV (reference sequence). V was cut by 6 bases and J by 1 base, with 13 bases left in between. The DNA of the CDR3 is TGTGCCAGCAGAGATACAGTCAACAGCAATCAGCCCCAGCATTTT. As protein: CASRDTVNSNQPQHF.

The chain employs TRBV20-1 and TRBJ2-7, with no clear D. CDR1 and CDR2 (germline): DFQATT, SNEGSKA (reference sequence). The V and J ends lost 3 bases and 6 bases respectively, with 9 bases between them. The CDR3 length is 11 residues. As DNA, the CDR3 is TGCAGTGCTAGTTCGCCCGGCGAGCAGTACTTC. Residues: CSASSPGEQYF.

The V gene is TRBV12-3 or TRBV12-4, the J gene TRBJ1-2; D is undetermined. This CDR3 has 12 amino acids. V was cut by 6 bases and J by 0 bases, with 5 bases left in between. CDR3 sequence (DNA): TGTGCCAGCAGGCTAGCTAACTATGGCTACACCTTC. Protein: CASRLANYGYTF.

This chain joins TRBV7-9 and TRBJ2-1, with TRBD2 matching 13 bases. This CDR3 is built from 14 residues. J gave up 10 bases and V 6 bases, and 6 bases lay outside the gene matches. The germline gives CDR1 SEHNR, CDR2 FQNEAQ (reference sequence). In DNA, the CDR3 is TGTGCCAGCAGTTCACTAGCGGGAGGGCGCGAGCAGTTCTTC. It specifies CASSSLAGGREQFF.

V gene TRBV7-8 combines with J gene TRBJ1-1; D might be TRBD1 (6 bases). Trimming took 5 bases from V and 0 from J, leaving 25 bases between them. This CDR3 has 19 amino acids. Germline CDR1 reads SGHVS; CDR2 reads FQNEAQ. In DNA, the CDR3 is TGTGCCAGCAGCCCGAGACAGGACTCGGGCTTTATTATGAACACTGAAGCTTTCTTT. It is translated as CASSPRQDSGFIMNTEAFF.

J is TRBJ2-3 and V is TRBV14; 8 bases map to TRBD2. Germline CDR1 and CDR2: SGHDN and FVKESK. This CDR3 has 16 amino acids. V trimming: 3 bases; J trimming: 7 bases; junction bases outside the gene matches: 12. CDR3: CASSQTLPGGLNTQYF. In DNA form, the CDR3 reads TGTGCCAGCAGCCAGACCTTACCGGGGGGGCTGAATACGCAGTATTTT.

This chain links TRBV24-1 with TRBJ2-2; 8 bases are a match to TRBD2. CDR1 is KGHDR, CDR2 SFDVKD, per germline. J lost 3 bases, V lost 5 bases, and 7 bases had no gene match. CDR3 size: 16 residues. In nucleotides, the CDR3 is TGTGCCACCAGTGGTAGCGGGACTACTTACACCGGGGAGCTGTTTTTT. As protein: CATSGSGTTYTGELFF.

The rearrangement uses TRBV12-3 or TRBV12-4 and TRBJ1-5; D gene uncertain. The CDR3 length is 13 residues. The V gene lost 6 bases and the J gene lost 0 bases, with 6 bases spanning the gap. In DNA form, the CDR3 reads TGTGCCAGCAGACTAGATAGCAATCAGCCCCAGCATTTT. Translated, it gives CASRLDSNQPQHF.

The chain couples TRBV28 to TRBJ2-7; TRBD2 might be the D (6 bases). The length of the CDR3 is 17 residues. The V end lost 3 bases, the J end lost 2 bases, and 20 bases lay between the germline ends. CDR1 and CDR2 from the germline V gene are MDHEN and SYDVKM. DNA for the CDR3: TGTGCCAGCAGTTTGTGGTACCGGTCGGGACTTCCCTACGAGCAGTACTTC. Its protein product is CASSLWYRSGLPYEQYF.

The chain's CDR3 is CASSQGDGYGYTF. The DNA of the CDR3 is TGTGCCAGCAGTCAGGGGGACGGCTATGGCTACACCTTC. The chain is built from TRBV28 and TRBJ1-2; 7 bases agree with TRBD1. This CDR3 is 13 amino acids long. Trimming took 5 bases from V and 4 from J; bases not matched to a gene: 4. Germline CDR1 reads MDHEN; CDR2 reads SYDVKM.

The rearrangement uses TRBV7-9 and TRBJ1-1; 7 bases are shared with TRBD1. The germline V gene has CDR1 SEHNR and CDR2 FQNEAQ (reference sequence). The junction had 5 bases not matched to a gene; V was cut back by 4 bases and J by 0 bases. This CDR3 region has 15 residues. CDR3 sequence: CASSSRRGLNTEAFF. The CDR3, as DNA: TGTGCCAGCAGCTCACGGAGGGGGCTGAACACTGAAGCTTTCTTT.

The CDR3 is CASSSRGQRYGYTF. The CDR3 DNA sequence: TGTGCCAGCAGTAGCAGGGGTCAACGGTATGGCTACACCTTC. The rearrangement joins TRBV28 to TRBJ1-2, with D perhaps matching TRBD1 (6 bases). The CDR3 sequence is 14 residues long. Germline lookup yields CDR1 MDHEN and CDR2 SYDVKM. The V end was cut by 5 bases, the J end by 5 bases, with 15 bases between.

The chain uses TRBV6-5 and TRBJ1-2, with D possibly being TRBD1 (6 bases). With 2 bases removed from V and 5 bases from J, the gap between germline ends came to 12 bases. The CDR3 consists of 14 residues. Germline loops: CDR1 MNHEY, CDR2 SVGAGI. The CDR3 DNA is TGTGCCAGCAGTTACGCCAGGGGAGGGTATGGCTACACCTTC. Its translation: CASSYARGGYGYTF.

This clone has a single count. CDR3 region: CASSLEGGNTEAFF. CDR3 in DNA: TGTGCCAGCAGCTTAGAAGGGGGGAACACTGAAGCTTTCTTT. The gene calls are TRBV11-2 and TRBJ1-1; TRBD1 is a possible D gene (6 bases). The CDR3 length is 14 residues. CDR1 is SGHAT, CDR2 FQNNGV, per germline. The V gene lost 0 bases and the J gene lost 1 base, with 6 bases spanning the gap.